These T cell receptor beta chains were read from a single sample in a study of CD8 T cells in Susac syndrome. TCRdb recomputed calls from the immunoSEQ multiplex PCR reads with MiXCR, one row per CDR3 protein. The repertoire holds 100,000 to 150,000 distinct CDR3 sequences, with 90% to 95% as singletons. The material sequenced was CD8+ T cells from PBMCs. These receptors were taken from a human donor with multiple sclerosis. The CDR3 runs from the conserved cysteine through the conserved F or W.

v_call	cdr3_aa
TRBV9	CASSVGRYNEQFF
TRBV29-1	CSAVGGGNTEAFF
TRBV30	CAWRVGVNGYTF
TRBV5-4	CASSLFSLKGGYTF
TRBV7-9	CASSPRESNTDTQYF
TRBV27	CASSFAEDTQYF
TRBV25-1	CASRTGRTHEHNEQFF
TRBV20-1	CSARERRPGLAMAPYEQYF
TRBV14	CASSQGPRGPVEAFF
TRBV5-1	CASSGQGARETQYF
TRBV27	CASSSTPGTGELFF
TRBV18	CASSPRRRGAYNEQFF
TRBV29-1	CSVEDLDRGRRNTGELFF
TRBV11-2	CASSPSLTGQVTFYEQYF
TRBV9	CASSPPPNTGELFF
TRBV2	CASRGLATNTGELFF
TRBV12-3/TRBV12-4	CASSLKSAGVGNEQYF
TRBV9	CASSEGTGVGEKLFF
TRBV29-1	CSAGPPNNEQFF
TRBV2	CASRATGSQETQYF
TRBV4-1	CASSQGPGNTIYF
TRBV20-1	CSAAPPPTGGEPTELFF
TRBV20-1	CSARDGSGGAGEQYF
TRBV4-1	CASSQAWRAPMHEQFF
TRBV12-3/TRBV12-4	CASSNTGSETEAFF
TRBV9	CASTQGTASYNEQFF
TRBV5-1	CASRDRLQGELFF
TRBV5-6	CASSLPTLYNEQFF
TRBV6-4	CASRKNRELNTEAFF
TRBV13	CASSIRPGDTQYF
TRBV27	CASTPGSGGQPQHF
TRBV7-8	CASSLDLTGTYEQYF
TRBV5-1	CASSGGTSGSTRDEQFF
TRBV29-1	CSVEGGTTNTGELFF
TRBV20-1	CSARDRRGLTRNIQYF
TRBV13	CASSLNVEKLFF
TRBV27	CASSWDRGREQYF
TRBV4-1	CASSLRGTDSYEQYF
TRBV27	CASSLEGRGTEAFF
TRBV7-9	CASSSSGTNAETQYF
TRBV6-1	CASSEAGDSGETQYF
TRBV18	CASSISNTGELFF
TRBV12-3/TRBV12-4	CASRPTPIAGDGETQYF
TRBV20-1	CSARLAVTSGYTF